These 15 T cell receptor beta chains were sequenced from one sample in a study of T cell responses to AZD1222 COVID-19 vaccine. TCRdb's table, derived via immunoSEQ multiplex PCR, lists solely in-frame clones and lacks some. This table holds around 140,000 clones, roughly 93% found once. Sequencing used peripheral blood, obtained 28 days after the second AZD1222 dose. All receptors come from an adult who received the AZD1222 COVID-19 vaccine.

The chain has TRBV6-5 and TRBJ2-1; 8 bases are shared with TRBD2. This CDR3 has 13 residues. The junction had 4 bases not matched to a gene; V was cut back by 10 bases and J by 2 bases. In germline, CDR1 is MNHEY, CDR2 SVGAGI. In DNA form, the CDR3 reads TGTGCCACCCGCGGGGGGACCTACAATGAGCAGTTCTTC. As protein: CATRGGTYNEQFF.

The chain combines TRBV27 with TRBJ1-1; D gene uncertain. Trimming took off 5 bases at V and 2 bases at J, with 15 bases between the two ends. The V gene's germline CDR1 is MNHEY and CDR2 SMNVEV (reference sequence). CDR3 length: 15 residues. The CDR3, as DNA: TGTGCCAGCAGTCCCCCGGCGAGACCTAACACTGAAGCTTTCTTT. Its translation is CASSPPARPNTEAFF.

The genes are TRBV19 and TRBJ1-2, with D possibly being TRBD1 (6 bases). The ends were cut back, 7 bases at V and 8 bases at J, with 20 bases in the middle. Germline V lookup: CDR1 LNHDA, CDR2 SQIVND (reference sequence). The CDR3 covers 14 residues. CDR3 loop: CASTRPTGLGGYTF. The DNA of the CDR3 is TGTGCCAGTACCAGGCCGACAGGCCTAGGGGGCTACACCTTC.

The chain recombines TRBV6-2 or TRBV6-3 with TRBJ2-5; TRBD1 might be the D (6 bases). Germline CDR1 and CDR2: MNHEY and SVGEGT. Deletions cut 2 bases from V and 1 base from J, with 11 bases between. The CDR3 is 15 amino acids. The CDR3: CASSYPTGVQETQYF. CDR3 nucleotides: TGTGCCAGCAGTTACCCGACAGGTGTCCAAGAGACCCAGTACTTC.

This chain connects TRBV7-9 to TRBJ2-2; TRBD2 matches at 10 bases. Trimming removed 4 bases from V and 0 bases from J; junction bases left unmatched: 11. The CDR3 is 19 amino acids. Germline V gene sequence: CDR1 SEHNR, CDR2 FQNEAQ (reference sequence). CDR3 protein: CASSSTGLARNPNTGELFF. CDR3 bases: TGTGCCAGCAGCTCAACGGGACTAGCGAGAAATCCGAACACCGGGGAGCTGTTTTTT.

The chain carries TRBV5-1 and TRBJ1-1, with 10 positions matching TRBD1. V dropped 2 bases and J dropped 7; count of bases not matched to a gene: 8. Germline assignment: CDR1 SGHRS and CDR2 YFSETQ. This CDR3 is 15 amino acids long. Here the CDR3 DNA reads TGCGCCAGCAGCTTTGGGACAGGGGCCGGGGATGAAGCTTTCTTT. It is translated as CASSFGTGAGDEAFF.

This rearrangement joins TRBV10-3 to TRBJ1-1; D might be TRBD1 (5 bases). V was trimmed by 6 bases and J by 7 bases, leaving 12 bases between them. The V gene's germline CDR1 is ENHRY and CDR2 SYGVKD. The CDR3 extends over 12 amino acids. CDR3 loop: CAISPPDSEAFF. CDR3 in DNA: TGTGCCATCAGCCCGCCCGACAGTGAAGCTTTCTTT.

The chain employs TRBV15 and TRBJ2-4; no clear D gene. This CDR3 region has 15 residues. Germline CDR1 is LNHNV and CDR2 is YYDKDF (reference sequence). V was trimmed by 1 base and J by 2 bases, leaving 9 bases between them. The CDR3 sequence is CATSRVGMTKNIQYF. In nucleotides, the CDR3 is TGTGCCACCAGCAGAGTTGGGATGACCAAAAACATTCAGTACTTC.

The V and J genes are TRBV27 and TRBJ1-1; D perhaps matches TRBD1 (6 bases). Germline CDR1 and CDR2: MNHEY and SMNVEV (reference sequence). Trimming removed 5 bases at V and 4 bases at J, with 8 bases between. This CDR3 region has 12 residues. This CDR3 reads CASSRGGTEAFF. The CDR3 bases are TGTGCCAGCAGTCGAGGGGGCACTGAAGCTTTCTTT.

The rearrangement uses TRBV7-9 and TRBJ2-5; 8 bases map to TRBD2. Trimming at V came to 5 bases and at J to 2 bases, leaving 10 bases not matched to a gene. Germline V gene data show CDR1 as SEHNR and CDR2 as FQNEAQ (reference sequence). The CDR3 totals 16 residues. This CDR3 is CASSPPSGGLQETQYF. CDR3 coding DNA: TGTGCCAGCAGCCCGCCGAGCGGGGGATTACAAGAGACCCAGTACTTC.

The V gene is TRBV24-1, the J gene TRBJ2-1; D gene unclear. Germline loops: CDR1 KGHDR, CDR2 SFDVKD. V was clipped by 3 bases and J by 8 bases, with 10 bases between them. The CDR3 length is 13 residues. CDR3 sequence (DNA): TGTGCCACCAGTGATCTCGGGTTCGATGAGCAGTTCTTC. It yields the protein CATSDLGFDEQFF.

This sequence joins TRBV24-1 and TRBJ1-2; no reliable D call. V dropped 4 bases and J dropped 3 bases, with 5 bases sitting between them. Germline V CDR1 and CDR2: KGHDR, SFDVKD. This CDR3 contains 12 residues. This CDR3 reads CATSEGDYGYTF. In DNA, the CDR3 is TGTGCCACCAGTGAAGGAGACTATGGCTACACCTTC.

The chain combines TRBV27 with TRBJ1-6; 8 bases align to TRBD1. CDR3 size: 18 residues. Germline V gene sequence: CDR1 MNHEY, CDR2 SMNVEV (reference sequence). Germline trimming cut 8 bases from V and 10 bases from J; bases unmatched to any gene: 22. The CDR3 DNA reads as TGTGCCAGCGCGAATGAGTGGACAGGGACCCGTTTTAGATCACCCCTCCACTTT. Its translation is CASANEWTGTRFRSPLHF.

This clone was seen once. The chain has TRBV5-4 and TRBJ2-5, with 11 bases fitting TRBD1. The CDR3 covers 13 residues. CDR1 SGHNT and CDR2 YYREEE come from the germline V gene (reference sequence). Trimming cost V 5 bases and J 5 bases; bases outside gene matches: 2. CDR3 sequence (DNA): TGTGCCAGCAGGCGGACAGGGGGCGAGACCCAGTACTTC. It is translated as CASRRTGGETQYF.

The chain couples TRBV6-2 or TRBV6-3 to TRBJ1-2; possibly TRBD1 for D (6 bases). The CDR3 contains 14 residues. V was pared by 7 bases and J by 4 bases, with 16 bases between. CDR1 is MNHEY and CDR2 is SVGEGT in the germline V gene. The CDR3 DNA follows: TGTGCCAGCACCCCACCGCAGGGGTTCTATGGCTACACCTTC. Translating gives CASTPPQGFYGYTF.